Presented here are 10 T cell receptor gamma chains from one specimen sequenced in a study of Vδ1+ human thymocytes. Their recognized antigens are unknown. Findings and limits, study-wide: In the thymus, TRG and TRD repertoires looked highly polyclonal with Gaussian CDR3 lengths.

The template was reverse-transcribed extracted RNA. Multiplex PCR used pooled V-gene forward primers and a constant-region reverse primer to amplify CDR3s. TCRdb reanalysed the multiplex PCR reads via CATT. The sample has about 36,000 gamma-chain clones, around 20% seen once. Sequences were obtained from Vdelta1+ gamma-delta thymocytes from the thymus. Sample subset: FACS-sorted CD3+ TCRalphabeta- TCRVdelta1+ TCRVdelta2- thymocytes. The receptors were gathered from a girl under three years old who had congenital heart surgery.

To note about this clone: Other nucleotide sequences in the sample specify the same CDR3. The V and J genes are TRGV4 and TRGJ1 or TRGJ2. After removal of 0 bases from V and 3 bases from J, the junction contained 5 bases not matched to a gene. Per the germline V gene, CDR1 is EGSTGY and CDR2 is YDSYTSSV. This CDR3 has 14 amino acids. The CDR3 spells CATWDGQAYYKKLF. Written as DNA, the CDR3 is TGTGCCACCTGGGATGGGCAGGCTTATTATAAGAAACTCTTT.

The chain combines TRGV8 with TRGJP2. From germline, CDR1 is VENAVY and CDR2 YDSYNSRV. After removal of 4 bases from V and 2 bases from J, the junction contained 10 bases not matched to a gene. This CDR3 is built from 16 residues. The CDR3 DNA sequence: TGTGCCACCTGGGACGGTCCCCTAAGTAGTGATTGGATCAAGACGTTT. It encodes CATWDGPLSSDWIKTF.

Comment on this clone: This may stem from a read error, because a much larger clone lies one nucleotide away. In the same sample, other DNA sequences code for this CDR3. The J gene is TRGJ1 or TRGJ2, the V gene TRGV9. The CDR3 runs 13 residues. V gave up 1 base and J gave up 3 bases; unmatched junction bases: 3. CDR1 GITISATS and CDR2 ISYDGTV come from the germline V gene (reference sequence). The CDR3 loop reads CALWEVTYYKKLF. CDR3 bases: TGTGCCTTGTGGGAGGTTACTTATTATAAGAAACTCTTT.

V gene TRGV5 combines with J gene TRGJ1 or TRGJ2. This CDR3 region has 17 residues. V shed 2 bases, J shed 7 bases, and the junction held 20 bases outside the gene matches. CDR1 and CDR2 (germline): VINAFY, YDVSNSKD. CDR3 bases: TGTGCCACCTGGGACACACCCACGGGGTATATACGGTATAAGAAACTCTTT. Amino acids: CATWDTPTGYIRYKKLF.

This rearrangement joins TRGV9 to TRGJ1 or TRGJ2. The trim removed 0 bases at V and 10 bases at J, leaving 12 bases unmatched. The V gene's germline CDR1 is GITISATS and CDR2 ISYDGTV (reference sequence). The CDR3 sequence is 14 residues long. This CDR3 reads CALWEVQTRWKKLF. The DNA for the CDR3 is TGTGCCTTGTGGGAGGTGCAAACAAGATGGAAGAAACTCTTT.

This chain connects TRGV2 to TRGJP1. Germline CDR1 reads EGSNGY; CDR2 reads YDSYNSKV. Trimming cost V 4 bases and J 3 bases; bases outside gene matches: 8. The CDR3 runs to 15 residues. The CDR3 loop is CATWEESATGWFKIF. Written as DNA, the CDR3 is TGTGCCACCTGGGAAGAATCAGCCACTGGTTGGTTCAAGATATTT.

The chain is built from TRGV2 and TRGJ1 or TRGJ2. This CDR3 region has 16 residues. Per the germline V gene, CDR1 is EGSNGY and CDR2 is YDSYNSKV. V was clipped by 0 bases and J by 0 bases; unmatched bases: 8. DNA of the CDR3: TGTGCCACCTGGGACGGGCCTCGACCGAATTATTATAAGAAACTCTTT. Amino acid sequence: CATWDGPRPNYYKKLF.

This sequence joins TRGV3 and TRGJ1 or TRGJ2. Trimming removed 2 bases from V and 6 bases from J; junction bases left unmatched: 4. Germline assignment: CDR1 VTNTFY and CDR2 YDVSTARD (reference sequence). The CDR3 has 12 residues. Written as DNA, the CDR3 is TGTGCCACCTGGGACACATTTTATAAGAAACTCTTT. Translated: CATWDTFYKKLF.

The rearrangement links TRGV9 to TRGJ1 or TRGJ2. This CDR3 region has 13 residues. Trimming took 12 bases from V and 7 from J; bases not matched to a gene: 18. In germline, CDR1 is GITISATS, CDR2 ISYDGTV (reference sequence). DNA of the CDR3: TGTGCCCTGCGGGAGGCTAACGGCTATAAGAAACTCTTT. This codes for CALREANGYKKLF.

This clone appeared a few times. This chain uses TRGV5 with TRGJ1 or TRGJ2. The V and J ends lost 0 bases and 6 bases, in that order; junction bases with no gene match: 14. Looked up from germline, CDR1 is VINAFY and CDR2 is YDVSNSKD. The CDR3 loop spans 16 amino acids. For the CDR3, the DNA is TGTGCCACCTGGGACAGGGGATATAGAGGGGGTTATAAGAAACTCTTT. Translation gives CATWDRGYRGGYKKLF.